The 24 T cell receptor beta chains below were found in one sample sequenced in a study of PD-1 blockade in classical Hodgkin lymphoma. Relapse was seen in all patients after autologous stem cell transplantation, and brentuximab vedotin exposure was variable. This table comes from immunoSEQ multiplex PCR, and its TCRdb copy is limited to in-frame clones, with some not included. The sample lists more than 140,000 clones; under 85% were seen once. The sample in question was peripheral blood mononuclear cells (PBMCs), obtained before the second cycle of nivolumab. All receptors come from a human donor with classical Hodgkin lymphoma.

The rearrangement joins TRBV6-5 to TRBJ2-7, with 9 positions matching TRBD1. Germline assignment: CDR1 MNHEY and CDR2 SVGAGI. Germline trimming cut 2 bases from V and 4 bases from J; bases unmatched to any gene: 6. The CDR3 is 15 residues long. The CDR3 reads CASSYSAGQGYEQYF. CDR3 nucleotides: TGTGCCAGCAGTTACAGTGCGGGACAGGGTTACGAGCAGTACTTC.

CDR3 region: CASSPGPVGNTIYF. CDR3 nucleotides: TGTGCCAGCAGCCCGGGACCGGTCGGAAACACCATATATTTT. The rearrangement joins TRBV7-9 to TRBJ1-3, with a tentative D call TRBD1 (5 bases). The CDR3 is 14 amino acids. Trimming removed 5 bases from V and 4 bases from J, with 12 bases in between. CDR1 is SEHNR and CDR2 is FQNEAQ in the germline V gene (reference sequence).

The chain employs TRBV28 and TRBJ2-1, with a tentative D call TRBD1 (5 bases). The V end lost 5 bases, the J end lost 9 bases, and 14 bases lay between the germline ends. This CDR3 spans 13 amino acids. Germline V CDR1 and CDR2: MDHEN, SYDVKM. The CDR3: CASSPAGMGEQFF. Written as DNA, the CDR3 is TGTGCCAGCAGTCCGGCAGGGATGGGTGAGCAGTTCTTC.

J is TRBJ2-7 and V is TRBV6-6; D may correspond to TRBD1 or TRBD2 (6 bases each). Germline loops: CDR1 MNHNY, CDR2 SVGAGI (reference sequence). This CDR3 spans 15 amino acids. With 0 bases removed from V and 7 bases from J, the gap between germline ends came to 16 bases. The CDR3: CASSYSIWGAGEQYF. For the CDR3, the DNA is TGTGCCAGCAGTTACTCGATTTGGGGGGCTGGGGAGCAGTACTTC.

This clone is a singleton in its sample. The rearrangement joins TRBV7-9 to TRBJ2-1; a possible D gene is TRBD1 (5 bases). The germline gives CDR1 SEHNR, CDR2 FQNEAQ (reference sequence). The V and J ends lost 3 bases and 6 bases respectively, with 21 bases between them. The CDR3 is 17 residues long. CDR3 in amino acids: CASSLRARATARNEQFF. DNA for the CDR3: TGTGCCAGCAGCTTGAGAGCTCGGGCGACAGCTCGCAATGAGCAGTTCTTC.

In its sample, this clone was seen a few times. The J gene is TRBJ1-4, the V gene TRBV10-3; D is undetermined. Trimming stripped 4 bases from V and 12 bases from J, with 15 bases between. There are 13 residues in the CDR3. In germline, CDR1 is ENHRY, CDR2 SYGVKD. The CDR3 bases are TGTGCCATCAGTGGGGGTCTGGGGAGTGAACTGTTTTTT. Its protein is CAISGGLGSELFF.

The chain recombines TRBV6-5 with TRBJ2-2; D not resolved. V was clipped by 5 bases and J by 1 base, with 11 bases between them. This CDR3 has 15 amino acids. Germline CDR1 and CDR2: MNHEY and SVGAGI. The CDR3 DNA reads as TGTGCCAGCAGTGTCCGTAGACAGAACACCGGGGAGCTGTTTTTT. Translation gives CASSVRRQNTGELFF.

The rearrangement joins TRBV4-2 to TRBJ2-5, with a tentative D call TRBD2 (6 bases). The germline V gene has CDR1 LGHNA and CDR2 YNFKEQ. This CDR3 is 14 amino acids long. Trimming shortened V by 0 bases and J by 1 base, and 6 bases separated the two germline ends. The CDR3 is CASSQEGLQETQYF. The DNA for the CDR3 is TGTGCCAGCAGCCAAGAGGGACTCCAAGAGACCCAGTACTTC.

This clone was detected a few times. The chain is built from TRBV19 and TRBJ2-7; 10 nucleotides align to TRBD1. Germline values: CDR1 LNHDA, CDR2 SQIVND (reference sequence). V was clipped by 4 bases and J by 4 bases; unmatched bases: 4. The CDR3 extends over 14 amino acids. The CDR3 protein is CASSRQGQGYEQYF. The CDR3 nucleotides are TGTGCCAGTAGTAGACAGGGACAGGGGTACGAGCAGTACTTC.

The chain employs TRBV28 and TRBJ2-7, with TRBD1 matching 9 bases. In germline, CDR1 is MDHEN, CDR2 SYDVKM. The CDR3 totals 16 residues. The V gene end was trimmed by 2 bases and the J gene end by 0 bases; junction bases not matched to a gene: 5. The CDR3 bases are TGTGCCAGCAGTTTAACCGGGACAGGGATCTCCTACGAGCAGTACTTC. Residues: CASSLTGTGISYEQYF.

This clone was seen a handful of times. The V and J genes are TRBV6-5 and TRBJ2-1; 8 nucleotides line up with TRBD2. Germline CDR1 MNHEY, CDR2 SVGAGI. V lost 6 bases and J lost 6; bases outside the gene matches: 4. The CDR3 totals 13 residues. The CDR3 here is CASSWTSSNEQFF. In DNA, the CDR3 is TGTGCCAGCAGCTGGACTAGCTCCAATGAGCAGTTCTTC.

This clone was seen a few times. This chain connects TRBV7-9 to TRBJ1-6; no firm D call. The CDR3 has 14 amino acids. The germline gives CDR1 SEHNR, CDR2 FQNEAQ (reference sequence). V was trimmed by 5 bases and J by 7 bases, leaving 12 bases between them. CDR3 sequence: CASSPPLENSPLHF. The CDR3, as DNA: TGTGCCAGCAGCCCCCCCCTGGAGAATTCACCCCTCCACTTT.

V is TRBV7-9 and J is TRBJ1-6; D gene uncertain. Deletions cut 1 base from V and 6 bases from J, with 10 bases between. The CDR3 runs 15 residues. The germline V gene has CDR1 SEHNR and CDR2 FQNEAQ (reference sequence). The CDR3 region has the DNA TGTGCCAGCAGCTTAGGGTCGTCTGTTAATTCACCCCTCCACTTT. This translates into CASSLGSSVNSPLHF.

The chain has TRBV7-9 and TRBJ1-1; TRBD1 is a possible D gene (5 bases). The CDR3 runs 16 residues. CDR1 and CDR2 from the germline V gene are SEHNR and FQNEAQ (reference sequence). Trimming stripped 4 bases from V and 5 bases from J, with 20 bases between. CDR3 sequence (DNA): TGTGCCAGCAGCTCAGAACCCTTCCGCAGGGTAACTGAAGCTTTCTTT. It yields the protein CASSSEPFRRVTEAFF.

The chain couples TRBV5-1 to TRBJ1-2, with 12 bases fitting TRBD1. Losses at the gene ends were 4 bases for V and 4 bases for J; bases not matched to a gene: 8. This CDR3 contains 16 residues. Germline CDR1 reads SGHRS; CDR2 reads YFSETQ. Written as DNA, the CDR3 is TGCGCCAGCAGCCCCGGAGGGACAGGGGGCTTCTATGGCTACACCTTC. It encodes CASSPGGTGGFYGYTF.

The chain recombines TRBV28 with TRBJ1-2; D gene unclear. This CDR3 is built from 12 residues. The V gene's germline CDR1 is MDHEN and CDR2 SYDVKM. V shed 10 bases and J shed 7 bases, with 16 bases lying between them. As DNA, the CDR3 is TGTGCCATCCTTTCGCCCCGGGGTGGCTACACCTTC. Amino acid sequence: CAILSPRGGYTF.

The rearrangement joins TRBV7-2 to TRBJ2-7; the D call may be TRBD1 or TRBD2 (5 bases each). Germline V gene data show CDR1 as SGHTA and CDR2 as FQGNSA. Trimming removed 1 base at V and 2 bases at J, with 12 bases between. The CDR3 is 15 amino acids. CDR3 coding DNA: TGTGCCAGCAGCTTAGGGGGCGGAGGAACCTACGAGCAGTACTTC. Its protein product is CASSLGGGGTYEQYF.

There are a few counts of this clone. The chain carries TRBV6-5 and TRBJ2-3; perhaps TRBD2 as D (5 bases). With 2 bases removed from V and 4 bases from J, the gap between germline ends came to 13 bases. This CDR3 has 15 residues. From germline, CDR1 is MNHEY and CDR2 SVGAGI. CDR3 nucleotide sequence: TGTGCCAGCAGTTACGCGGGTAGGGCCCCAGATACGCAGTATTTT. Translation gives CASSYAGRAPDTQYF.

V gene TRBV10-3 combines with J gene TRBJ2-6; tentatively, D is TRBD1 or TRBD2 (5 bases each). The germline V gene encodes CDR1 ENHRY and CDR2 SYGVKD. This CDR3 is 17 amino acids long. V was pared by 6 bases and J by 2 bases, with 17 bases between. The CDR3 DNA sequence: TGTGCCATCAGGGACTCAGAGGGGAGAGCTGGGGCCAACGTCCTGACTTTC. Amino acid sequence: CAIRDSEGRAGANVLTF.

This sequence joins TRBV6-5 and TRBJ1-4; 10 bases fit TRBD1. Looked up from germline, CDR1 is MNHEY and CDR2 is SVGAGI. Germline trimming cut 6 bases from V and 7 bases from J; bases unmatched to any gene: 8. The CDR3 runs to 15 residues. In DNA, the CDR3 is TGTGCCAGCAGCCGCCTTGGACAGGGGGGTGAAAAACTGTTTTTT. Translating it yields CASSRLGQGGEKLFF.

The rearrangement links TRBV9 to TRBJ2-3; 7 bases map to TRBD2. V lost 4 bases, J lost 0 bases, and 8 bases stayed unmatched. The CDR3 spans 16 residues. Germline assignment: CDR1 SGDLS and CDR2 YYNGEE. In DNA form, the CDR3 reads TGTGCCAGCAGCCAAGCCGGGGGGAGGAGCACAGATACGCAGTATTTT. Translation: CASSQAGGRSTDTQYF.

The rearrangement links TRBV5-1 to TRBJ2-2, with TRBD2 matching 14 bases. This CDR3 comprises 16 residues. The germline CDR1 and CDR2 sequences are SGHRS and YFSETQ. V trimming: 2 bases; J trimming: 9 bases; junction bases outside the gene matches: 6. As DNA, the CDR3 is TGCGCCAGCAGCTTAGGGACTAGCGGGAGTACCCGGGAGCTGTTTTTT. Protein: CASSLGTSGSTRELFF.

This chain uses TRBV7-6 with TRBJ1-4, with a weak D call TRBD1 (5 bases). CDR1 and CDR2 from the germline V gene are SGHVS and FNYEAQ. The V end was cut by 1 base, the J end by 8 bases, with 11 bases between. The CDR3 has 14 amino acids. The CDR3 DNA is TGTGCCAGCAGCTTAGGTCCGGCAGGGGAAAAACTGTTTTTT. Protein product: CASSLGPAGEKLFF.

This clone was seen a handful of times. For the CDR3, the DNA is TGTGCCAGCAGTTGGGGGACAGGGCCCTACGAGCAGTACTTC. This codes for CASSWGTGPYEQYF. The gene calls are TRBV28 and TRBJ2-7; 9 bases fit TRBD1. The V and J ends lost 4 bases and 2 bases, in that order; junction bases with no gene match: 3. CDR1 MDHEN and CDR2 SYDVKM come from the germline V gene. There are 14 residues in the CDR3.